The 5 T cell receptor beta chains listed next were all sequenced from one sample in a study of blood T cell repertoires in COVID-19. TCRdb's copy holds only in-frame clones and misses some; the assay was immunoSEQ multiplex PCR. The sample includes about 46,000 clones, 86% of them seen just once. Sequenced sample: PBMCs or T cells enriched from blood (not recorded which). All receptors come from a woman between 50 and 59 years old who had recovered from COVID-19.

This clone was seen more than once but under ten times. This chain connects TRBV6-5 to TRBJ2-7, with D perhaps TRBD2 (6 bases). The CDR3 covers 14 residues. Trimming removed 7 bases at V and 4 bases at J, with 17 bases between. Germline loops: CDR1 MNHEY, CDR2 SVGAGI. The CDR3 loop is CASNGGRGKYEQYF. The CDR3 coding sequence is TGTGCCAGCAATGGGGGGAGAGGAAAATACGAGCAGTACTTC.

The DNA for the CDR3 is TGTGCCAGCAGCCACCGGGACAGAGTGAACACCGGGGAGCTGTTTTTT. Translated: CASSHRDRVNTGELFF. The J gene is TRBJ2-2, the V gene TRBV7-9; 7 bases fit TRBD1. The CDR3 runs to 16 residues. Germline CDR1 is SEHNR and CDR2 is FQNEAQ (reference sequence). V lost 5 bases to trimming and J lost 1 base; unmatched junction nucleotides: 7.

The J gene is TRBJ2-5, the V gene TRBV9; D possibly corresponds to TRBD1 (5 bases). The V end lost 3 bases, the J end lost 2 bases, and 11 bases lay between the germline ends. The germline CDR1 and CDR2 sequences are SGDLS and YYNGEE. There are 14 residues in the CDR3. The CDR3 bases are TGTGCCAGCAGCGCCCTAGACAGACAAGAGACCCAGTACTTC. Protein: CASSALDRQETQYF.

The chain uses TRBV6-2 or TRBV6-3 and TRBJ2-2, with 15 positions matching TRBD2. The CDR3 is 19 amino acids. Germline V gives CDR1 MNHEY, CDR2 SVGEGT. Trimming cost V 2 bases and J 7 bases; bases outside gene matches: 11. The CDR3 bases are TGTGCCAGCAGTTACCCCGGACTAGCGGGAGGGGGACGGGACGGGGAGCTGTTTTTT. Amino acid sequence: CASSYPGLAGGGRDGELFF.

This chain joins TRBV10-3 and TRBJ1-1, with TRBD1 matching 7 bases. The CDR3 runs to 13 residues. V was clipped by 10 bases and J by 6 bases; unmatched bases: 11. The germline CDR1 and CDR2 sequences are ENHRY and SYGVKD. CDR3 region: CATQGQNSAEAFF. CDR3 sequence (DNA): TGTGCCACCCAGGGACAGAACTCCGCTGAAGCTTTCTTT.